This record concerns one TCR beta chain sequence. This record comes from a study of blood T cell repertoires in COVID-19. The protocol was immunoSEQ multiplex PCR, while the TCRdb copy is restricted to in-frame clones and leaves out a portion. The table shows about 190,000 clones, with roughly 86% occurring only once. V dropped 8 bases and J dropped 5 bases, with 16 bases sitting between them. Germline values: CDR1 SNHLY, CDR2 FYNNEI. This CDR3 comprises 14 residues. The source material was peripheral blood. This receptor was taken from a woman in her 70s with active or convalescent COVID-19. V is TRBV2 and J is TRBJ2-1, with D possibly being TRBD2 (6 bases). Here the CDR3 reads CASQAGYTNNEQFF. As DNA, the CDR3 is TGTGCCAGCCAAGCGGGTTACACGAACAATGAGCAGTTCTTC.